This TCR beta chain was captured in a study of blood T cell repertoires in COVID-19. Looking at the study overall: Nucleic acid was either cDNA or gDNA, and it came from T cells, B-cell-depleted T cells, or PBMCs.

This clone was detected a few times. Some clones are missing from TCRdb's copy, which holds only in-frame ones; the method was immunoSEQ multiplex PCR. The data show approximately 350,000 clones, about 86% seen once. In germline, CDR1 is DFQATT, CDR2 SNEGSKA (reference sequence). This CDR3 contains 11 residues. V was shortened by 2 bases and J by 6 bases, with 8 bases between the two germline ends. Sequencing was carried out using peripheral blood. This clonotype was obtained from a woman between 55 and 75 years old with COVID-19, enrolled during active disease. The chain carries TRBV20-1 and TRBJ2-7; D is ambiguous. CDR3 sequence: CSARFYSEQYF. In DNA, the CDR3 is TGCAGTGCTAGATTTTACTCCGAGCAGTACTTC.